The 17 T cell receptor beta chains below were found in one sample sequenced in a study of early T cells in non-severe SARS-CoV-2 infection. Each CDR3 protein gets one entry after TCRdb re-called the 5' RACE reads with MiXCR. The profile covers 75,000 or so distinct CDR3 sequences, with 14% appearing a single time and around 9.9% taken by the ten largest. Sequenced material: whole blood. These receptors were obtained from an adult who was a healthcare worker with PCR-confirmed SARS-CoV-2 infection or an uninfected control (not recorded which).

This clonotype was counted a few times. The V call is TRBV11-2, the J call TRBJ2-5; no clear D gene. This CDR3 spans 13 amino acids. Germline loops: CDR1 SGHAT, CDR2 FQNNGV. Trimming cost V 1 base and J 3 bases, with 6 bases left between them. The CDR3 DNA reads TGTGCCAGCAGCTTAGGACCGAAAGAGACCCAGTACTTC. Translation: CASSLGPKETQYF. The entire variable domain, with the rest obtained from reference TRBV11-2 and TRBJ2-5, is as follows: EAGVAQSPRYKIIEKRQSVAFWCNPISGHATLYWYQQILGQGPKLLIQFQNNGVVDDSQLPKDRFSAERLKGVDSTLKIQPAKLEDSAVYLCASSLGPKETQYFGPGTRLLVL.

V is TRBV5-5 and J is TRBJ2-3, with 7 positions matching TRBD2. The germline gives CDR1 SGHKS, CDR2 YYEKEE (reference sequence). The ends lost 6 bases at V and 3 bases at J; junction bases unmatched: 16. The CDR3 runs 17 residues. CDR3 amino acids: CASTPRMTSSTTDTQYF. The CDR3 nucleotides are TGTGCCAGCACCCCGAGAATGACTAGCTCGACGACAGATACGCAGTATTTT.

This clonotype was counted only a few times. The chain employs TRBV9 and TRBJ2-7; the D is unclear. This CDR3 is built from 14 residues. Per the germline V gene, CDR1 is SGDLS and CDR2 is YYNGEE. The V and J ends lost 2 bases and 2 bases respectively, with 11 bases between them. This CDR3 is CASSVRYEAYEQYF. The CDR3 DNA is TGTGCCAGCAGCGTCCGCTACGAAGCCTACGAGCAGTACTTC.

The CDR3 DNA follows: TGTGCCAGCAGTTCCCCCGGAGCTGTCTCCTACGAGCAGTACTTC. It specifies CASSSPGAVSYEQYF. The genes are TRBV12-3 or TRBV12-4 and TRBJ2-7; D gene unclear. The CDR3 spans 15 residues. V was trimmed by 4 bases and J by 0 bases, leaving 13 bases between them.

This clonotype was recorded at least ten times. The chain combines TRBV4-2 with TRBJ1-2; possibly TRBD1 for D (6 bases). The length of the CDR3 is 16 residues. V was cut by 0 bases and J by 1 base, with 12 bases left in between. In germline, CDR1 is LGHNA, CDR2 YNFKEQ. The DNA of the CDR3 is TGTGCCAGCAGCCAAGAAGCGGGACATTATAACTATGGCTACACCTTC. Amino acids: CASSQEAGHYNYGYTF.

V usage is TRBV12-3 or TRBV12-4 and J usage is TRBJ2-6, with 7 bases aligning to TRBD1. The CDR3 runs 16 residues. V was clipped by 6 bases and J by 0 bases; unmatched bases: 5. The CDR3 sequence: CASRGTVTSGANVLTF. Here the CDR3 DNA reads TGTGCCAGCAGGGGGACAGTGACCTCTGGGGCCAACGTCCTGACTTTC.

This clonotype was picked up a small number of times. The gene calls are TRBV19 and TRBJ1-5; a possible D gene is TRBD1 (5 bases). Germline CDR1 and CDR2: LNHDA and SQIVND (reference sequence). This CDR3 has 17 residues. V lost 3 bases and J 0 bases, leaving 15 bases between the germline ends. The chain's CDR3 is CASSMTPGRYSNQPQHF. CDR3 coding DNA: TGTGCCAGTAGTATGACCCCGGGACGTTATAGCAATCAGCCCCAGCATTTT. The full variable domain, completed using reference TRBV19 and TRBJ1-5, is DGGITQSPKYLFRKEGQNVTLSCEQNLNHDAMYWYRQDPGQGLRLIYYSQIVNDFQKGDIAEGYSVSREKKESFPLTVTSAQKNPTAFYLCASSMTPGRYSNQPQHFGDGTRLSIL.

The gene calls are TRBV2 and TRBJ2-1; D gene unclear. Germline V lookup: CDR1 SNHLY, CDR2 FYNNEI. CDR3 length: 14 residues. V lost 7 bases and J lost 4, with 14 bases in between. The CDR3 reads CASKSPIQYNEQFF. DNA for the CDR3: TGTGCCAGCAAAAGCCCTATCCAATACAATGAGCAGTTCTTC. Full variable domain (outside the CDR3, taken from reference TRBV2 and TRBJ2-1): EPEVTQTPSHQVTQMGQEVILRCVPISNHLYFYWYRQILGQKVEFLVSFYNNEISEKSEIFDDQFSVERPDGSNFTLKIRSTKLEDSAMYFCASKSPIQYNEQFFGPGTRLTVL.

The sample holds a few counts of this clonotype. The chain recombines TRBV7-9 with TRBJ2-4; possibly TRBD1 for D (5 bases). V lost 1 base to trimming and J lost 2 bases, with 12 bases between them. Germline V gives CDR1 SEHNR, CDR2 FQNEAQ (reference sequence). The CDR3 totals 16 residues. CDR3 sequence (DNA): TGTGCCAGCAGCTTAGGCAGGGTCCCGACCAAAAACATTCAGTACTTC. Protein: CASSLGRVPTKNIQYF.

As DNA, the CDR3 is TGTGCCAGCAGCTTACGCCCCGGGACCCTCCACTTT. It encodes CASSLRPGTLHF. This rearrangement joins TRBV7-2 to TRBJ1-6, with D unresolved. This CDR3 is built from 12 residues. Per the germline V gene, CDR1 is SGHTA and CDR2 is FQGNSA. The germline V and J ends were trimmed by 2 bases and 14 bases, with 10 bases remaining between them. The full variable domain, in which reference TRBV7-2 and TRBJ1-6 provide the parts outside the CDR3, is GAGVSQSPSNKVTEKGKDVELRCDPISGHTALYWYRQSLGQGLEFLIYFQGNSAPDKSGLPSDRFSAERTGGSVSTLTIQRTQQEDSAVYLCASSLRPGTLHFGNGTRLTVT.

The gene calls are TRBV11-2 and TRBJ1-1; the D gene is possibly TRBD1 (6 bases). V dropped 0 bases and J dropped 4 bases, with 15 bases sitting between them. Germline CDR1 and CDR2: SGHAT and FQNNGV. The CDR3 contains 16 residues. The DNA for the CDR3 is TGTGCCAGCAGCTTAGATCGCGGCAGGGGTGGCACTGAAGCTTTCTTT. Protein product: CASSLDRGRGGTEAFF. Variable domain in full (rest from reference TRBV11-2 and TRBJ1-1): EAGVAQSPRYKIIEKRQSVAFWCNPISGHATLYWYQQILGQGPKLLIQFQNNGVVDDSQLPKDRFSAERLKGVDSTLKIQPAKLEDSAVYLCASSLDRGRGGTEAFFGQGTRLTVV.

The rearrangement uses TRBV7-2 and TRBJ2-7; D remains ambiguous. Deletions cut 6 bases from V and 7 bases from J, with 13 bases between. This CDR3 contains 12 residues. Germline V lookup: CDR1 SGHTA, CDR2 FQGNSA. This chain's CDR3 is CASSSDRREQYF. For the CDR3, the DNA is TGTGCCAGCAGTTCGGATCGGCGGGAGCAGTACTTC.

There are many counts of this clonotype. This chain joins TRBV6-2 or TRBV6-3 and TRBJ1-1; 7 bases map to TRBD1. This CDR3 has 18 residues. J gave up 0 bases and V 2 bases, and 12 bases lay outside the gene matches. CDR1 and CDR2 from the germline V gene are MNHEY and SVGEGT. As DNA, the CDR3 is TGTGCCAGCAGTTACCTGGTCGAACAGGGGCGGGTGAACACTGAAGCTTTCTTT. Encoded protein: CASSYLVEQGRVNTEAFF.

Only a few counts were recorded for this clonotype. Because the CDR3 is missing its conserved closing phenylalanine or tryptophan, this is likely a read error. No DNA is shown, since the ends of the CDR3 on it are uncertain; the CDR3 is the one TCRdb lists. The chain recombines TRBV6-6 with TRBJ1-1; TRBD1, the table's D call, was not compared with the DNA. The CDR3 totals 14 residues, both ends included. Germline CDR1 reads MNHNY; CDR2 reads SVGAGI (reference sequence). The CDR3 loop reads CASSYSAKDPSRSL.

This clonotype was seen only a few times. CDR3: CASSASGTPLFYTF. The CDR3 nucleotides read TGTGCCAGCAGCGCCTCCGGGACACCTCTCTTTTACACCTTC. The chain employs TRBV7-9 and TRBJ1-2; D perhaps matches TRBD1 (6 bases). V was clipped by 5 bases and J by 11 bases, with 21 bases between them. Germline V CDR1 and CDR2: SEHNR, FQNEAQ (reference sequence). This CDR3 spans 14 amino acids.

The V and J genes are TRBV5-1 and TRBJ1-1; a possible D gene is TRBD1 (5 bases). The CDR3 is 15 amino acids. In germline, CDR1 is SGHRS, CDR2 YFSETQ. V was clipped by 7 bases and J by 4 bases, with 20 bases between them. CDR3 DNA sequence: TGCGCCAGCGGCCCTTCGTTACCCGGGGGCACTGAAGCTTTCTTT. This sequence encodes CASGPSLPGGTEAFF.

CDR3 sequence (DNA): TGTGCCAGCAGCGCCAGGGATTGGCCCTACGAGCAGTACTTC. It translates to CASSARDWPYEQYF. This chain connects TRBV7-8 to TRBJ2-7; D may be TRBD1 (5 bases). CDR3 length equals 14 residues. The V end lost 5 bases, the J end lost 2 bases, and 13 bases lay between the germline ends. The germline CDR1 and CDR2 sequences are SGHVS and FQNEAQ.